The entry below describes one T cell receptor beta chain. The CDR3 totals 13 residues. V lost 7 bases, J lost 4 bases, and 13 bases lay in between. Germline V CDR1 and CDR2: SGHAT, FQNNGV. The data derive from a study of T cell changes during pregnancy in multiple sclerosis. Method: immunoSEQ multiplex PCR; TCRdb's copy keeps in-frame clones and lacks some. The profile covers roughly 60,000 clones, with 80% to 95% appearing a single time and approximately 1.4% taken by the ten largest. This TCR was sampled from a female donor with multiple sclerosis, enrolled in a pregnancy study. The gene calls are TRBV11-2 and TRBJ1-1; D possibly corresponds to TRBD1 (5 bases). Source: peripheral blood, taken in the second trimester of pregnancy. The CDR3 here is CASTPRGVTEAFF. CDR3 coding DNA: TGTGCCAGCACCCCGCGGGGGGTCACTGAAGCTTTCTTT.